This paragraph reports one TCR beta chain. All enrollees were about 18 to 89 years old and from roughly 22 US areas. Within the 2 weeks before study entry, each person in the exposed group met a COVID-19 case. The data belong to a study of blood T cell repertoires in COVID-19. Study-wide context: Acute-phase and convalescent COVID-19 samples originated in the United States, Italy and Spain. T cells, B-cell-depleted T cells, or PBMCs supplied cDNA or gDNA.

The CDR3 extends over 11 amino acids. V was shortened by 4 bases and J by 8 bases, with 11 bases between the two germline ends. In germline, CDR1 is DFQATT, CDR2 SNEGSKA (reference sequence). Sequenced by immunoSEQ multiplex PCR; TCRdb stores in-frame clones only, minus some. The sample lists 400,000 to 500,000 clones, roughly 84% occurring once. This clonotype was obtained from a woman under 30 who had been exposed to COVID-19. The J gene is TRBJ1-2, the V gene TRBV20-1; TRBD1 is a possible D gene (6 bases). The sequenced material came from PBMCs or T cells enriched from blood (not recorded which). CDR3 nucleotides: TGCAGTGCTACCAGGGGAATGGGCTACACCTTC. Translated: CSATRGMGYTF.